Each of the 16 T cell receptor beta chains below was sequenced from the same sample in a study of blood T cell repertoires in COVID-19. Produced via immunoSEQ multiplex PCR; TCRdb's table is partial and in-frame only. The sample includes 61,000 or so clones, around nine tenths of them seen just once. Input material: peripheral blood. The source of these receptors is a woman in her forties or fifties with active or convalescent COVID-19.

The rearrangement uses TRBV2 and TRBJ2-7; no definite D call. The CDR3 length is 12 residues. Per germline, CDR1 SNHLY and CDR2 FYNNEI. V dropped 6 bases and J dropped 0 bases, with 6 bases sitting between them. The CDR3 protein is CASSVSSYEQYF. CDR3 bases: TGTGCCAGCAGCGTCAGCTCCTACGAGCAGTACTTC.

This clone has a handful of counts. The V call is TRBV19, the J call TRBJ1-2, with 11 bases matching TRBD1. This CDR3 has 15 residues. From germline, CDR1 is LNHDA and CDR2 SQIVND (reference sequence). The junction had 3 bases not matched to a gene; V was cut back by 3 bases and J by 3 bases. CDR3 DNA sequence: TGTGCCAGTAGTATGGACAGGGGGCTGGACTATGGCTACACCTTC. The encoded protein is CASSMDRGLDYGYTF.

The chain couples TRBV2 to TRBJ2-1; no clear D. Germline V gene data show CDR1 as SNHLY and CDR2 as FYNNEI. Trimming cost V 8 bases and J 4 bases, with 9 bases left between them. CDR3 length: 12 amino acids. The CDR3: CASGVGYNEQFF. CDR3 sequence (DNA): TGTGCCAGCGGAGTAGGATACAATGAGCAGTTCTTC.

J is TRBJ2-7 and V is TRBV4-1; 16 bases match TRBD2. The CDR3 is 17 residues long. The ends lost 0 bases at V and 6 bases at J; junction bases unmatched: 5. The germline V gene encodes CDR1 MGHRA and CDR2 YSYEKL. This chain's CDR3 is CASSQDPGTSGRGEQYF. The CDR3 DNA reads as TGCGCCAGCAGCCAAGACCCCGGGACTAGCGGGAGGGGCGAGCAGTACTTC.

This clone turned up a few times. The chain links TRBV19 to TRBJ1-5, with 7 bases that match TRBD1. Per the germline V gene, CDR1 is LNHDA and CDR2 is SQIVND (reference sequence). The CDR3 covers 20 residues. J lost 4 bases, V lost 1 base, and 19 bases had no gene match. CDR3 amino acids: CASSIVSGTAIPNWNQPQHF. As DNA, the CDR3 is TGTGCCAGTAGTATAGTCTCCGGGACAGCCATACCAAACTGGAATCAGCCCCAGCATTTT.

For the CDR3, the DNA is TGTGCCAGCAGCTCAGACCTAGAAATCAGGGACGAGCAGTACTTC. It yields the protein CASSSDLEIRDEQYF. The V call is TRBV7-9, the J call TRBJ2-7, with D possibly being TRBD1 (5 bases). The germline gives CDR1 SEHNR, CDR2 FQNEAQ (reference sequence). Trimming removed 4 bases at V and 5 bases at J, with 18 bases between. CDR3 length: 15 amino acids. The entire variable domain, with the rest obtained from reference TRBV7-9 and TRBJ2-7, is as follows: DTGVSQNPRHKITKRGQNVTFRCDPISEHNRLYWYRQTLGQGPEFLTYFQNEAQLEKSRLLSDRFSAERPKGSFSTLEIQRTEQGDSAMYLCASSSDLEIRDEQYFGPGTRLTVT.

CDR3 sequence reads: CATSGGLNQPQHF. The CDR3 DNA reads as TGTGCCACCAGTGGGGGGCTCAATCAGCCCCAGCATTTT. The chain combines TRBV24-1 with TRBJ1-5, with a weak D call TRBD1 (6 bases). Germline lookup yields CDR1 KGHDR and CDR2 SFDVKD. The V end was cut by 5 bases, the J end by 3 bases, with 7 bases between. The CDR3 has 13 residues.

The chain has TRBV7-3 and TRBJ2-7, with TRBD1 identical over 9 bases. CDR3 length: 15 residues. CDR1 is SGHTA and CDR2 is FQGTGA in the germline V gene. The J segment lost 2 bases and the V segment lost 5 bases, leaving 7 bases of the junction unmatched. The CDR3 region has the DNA TGTGCCAGCAGCCCGGACCGGGACAGGGCCTACGAGCAGTACTTC. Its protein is CASSPDRDRAYEQYF.

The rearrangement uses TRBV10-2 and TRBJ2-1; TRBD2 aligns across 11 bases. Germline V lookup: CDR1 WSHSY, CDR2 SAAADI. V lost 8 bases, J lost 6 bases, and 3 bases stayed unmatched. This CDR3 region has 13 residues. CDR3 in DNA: TGCGCCAGCGGGACTAGCGGTTCCAATGAGCAGTTCTTC. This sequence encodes CASGTSGSNEQFF.

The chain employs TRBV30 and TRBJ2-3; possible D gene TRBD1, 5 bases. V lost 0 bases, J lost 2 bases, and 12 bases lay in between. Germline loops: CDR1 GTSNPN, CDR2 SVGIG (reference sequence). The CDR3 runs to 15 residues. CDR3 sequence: CAWSVEAGHTDTQYF. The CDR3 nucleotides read TGTGCCTGGAGTGTAGAGGCAGGGCACACAGATACGCAGTATTTT.

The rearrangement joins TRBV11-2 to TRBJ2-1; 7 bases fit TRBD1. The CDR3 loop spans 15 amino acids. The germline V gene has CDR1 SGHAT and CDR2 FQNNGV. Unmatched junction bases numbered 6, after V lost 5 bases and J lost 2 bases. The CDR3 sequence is CASSTGTEPYNEQFF. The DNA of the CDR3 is TGTGCCAGCAGCACCGGGACAGAGCCCTACAATGAGCAGTTCTTC.

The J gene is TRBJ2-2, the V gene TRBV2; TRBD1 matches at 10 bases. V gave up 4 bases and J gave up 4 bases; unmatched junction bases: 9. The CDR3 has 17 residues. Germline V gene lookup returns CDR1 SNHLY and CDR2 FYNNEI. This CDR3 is CASSAPSGTGVTGELFF. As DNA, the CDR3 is TGTGCCAGCAGTGCTCCCTCCGGGACAGGGGTCACCGGGGAGCTGTTTTTT.

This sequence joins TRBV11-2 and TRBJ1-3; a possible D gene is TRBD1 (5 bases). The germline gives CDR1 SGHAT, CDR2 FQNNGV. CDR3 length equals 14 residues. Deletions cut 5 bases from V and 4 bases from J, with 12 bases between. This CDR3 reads CASSDDGGGNTIYF. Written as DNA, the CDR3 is TGTGCCAGCAGCGACGATGGGGGGGGAAACACCATATATTTT.

CDR3 loop: CASSDVRGPTEAFF. CDR3 coding DNA: TGTGCCAGCAGTGATGTCAGGGGGCCCACTGAAGCTTTCTTT. This rearrangement joins TRBV25-1 to TRBJ1-1, with 8 bases lining up with TRBD1. CDR1 is MGHDK and CDR2 is SYGVNS in the germline V gene. CDR3 length: 14 amino acids. V lost 3 bases and J lost 4; bases outside the gene matches: 4.

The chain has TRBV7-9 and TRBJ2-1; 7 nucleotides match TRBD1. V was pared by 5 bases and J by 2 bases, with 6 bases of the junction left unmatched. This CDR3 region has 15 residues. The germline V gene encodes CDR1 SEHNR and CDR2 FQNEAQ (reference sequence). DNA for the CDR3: TGTGCCAGCAGCCTAAGACAGGGAGCCTACAATGAGCAGTTCTTC. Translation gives CASSLRQGAYNEQFF.

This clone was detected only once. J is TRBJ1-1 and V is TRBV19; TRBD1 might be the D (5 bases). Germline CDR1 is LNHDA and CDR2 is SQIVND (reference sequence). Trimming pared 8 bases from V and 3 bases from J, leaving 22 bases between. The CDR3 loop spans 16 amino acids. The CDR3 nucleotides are TGTGCCAGTGGGCAGGGATATGTTACGCGAGACACTGAAGCTTTCTTT. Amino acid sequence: CASGQGYVTRDTEAFF.